These 22 T cell receptor beta chains originate from one sample sequenced in a study of shared clonotypes between healthy human individuals (dated by TCRdb to the early 2020s). The library came from the immunoSEQ multiplex PCR assay. TCRdb provides this immuneACCESS table in a form limited to in-frame rearrangements. Some clones are lacking; in checked studies, under half of them reflect an unresolved V gene, and why the rest are absent is not known. The sample records over a million clones, around 98% of which are singletons. 0.4% to 0.55% of the sample belongs to the ten largest clones. Sequenced: naive CD4+ T cells sorted from blood. The cell subset or site label of this sample denotes: CD45RA+ positively selected. Receptors originate from a man aged 30 to 45 in good health.

The chain has TRBV28 and TRBJ2-1, with a tentative D call TRBD2 (6 bases). Germline V gene sequence: CDR1 MDHEN, CDR2 SYDVKM. With 5 bases removed from V and 13 bases from J, the gap between germline ends came to 24 bases. CDR3 length: 15 amino acids. CDR3 amino acids: CASSPHKGLLTQQFF. As DNA, the CDR3 is TGTGCCAGCAGTCCCCACAAGGGACTCCTAACCCAACAGTTCTTC.

The chain uses TRBV7-2 and TRBJ2-1; D remains ambiguous. This CDR3 spans 12 amino acids. Germline V gene data show CDR1 as SGHTA and CDR2 as FQGNSA. Trimming took off 10 bases at V and 3 bases at J, with 10 bases between the two ends. The chain's CDR3 is CATRTDYNEQFF. CDR3 bases: TGTGCCACCCGGACGGACTACAATGAGCAGTTCTTC.

This chain uses TRBV9 with TRBJ1-2; tentatively, D is TRBD1 (5 bases). This CDR3 has 13 residues. Per germline, CDR1 SGDLS and CDR2 YYNGEE. Between the trimmed V and J ends, which lost 3 bases and 7 bases, there was a span of 13 bases. The CDR3 DNA reads as TGTGCCAGCAGCGCAGGACATACGGTTGGCTACACCTTC. It yields the protein CASSAGHTVGYTF. Drawing the rest from reference TRBV9 and TRBJ1-2, the complete variable domain is DSGVTQTPKHLITATGQRVTLRCSPRSGDLSVYWYQQSLDQGLQFLIQYYNGEERAKGNILERFSAQQFPDLHSELNLSSLELGDSALYFCASSAGHTVGYTFGSGTRLTVV.

J is TRBJ1-2 and V is TRBV27, with 7 bases that match TRBD1. This CDR3 has 13 amino acids. The germline CDR1 and CDR2 sequences are MNHEY and SMNVEV (reference sequence). J gave up 4 bases and V 6 bases, and 5 bases lay outside the gene matches. The CDR3 region has the DNA TGTGCCAGCAGCAAACAGGGGACCTATGGCTACACCTTC. Amino acid sequence: CASSKQGTYGYTF.

V gene TRBV18 combines with J gene TRBJ2-7; a possible D gene is TRBD2 (6 bases). The CDR3 length is 14 residues. Trimming shortened V by 6 bases and J by 5 bases, and 17 bases separated the two germline ends. Germline V gives CDR1 KGHSH, CDR2 LQKENI. The CDR3 loop is CASSPSGWEDEQYF. The CDR3 DNA sequence: TGTGCCAGCTCCCCATCTGGTTGGGAGGACGAGCAGTACTTC.

As regards this clone: Other nucleotide sequences from this sample produce the same CDR3. This chain links TRBV13 with TRBJ2-2; no definite D call. This CDR3 has 14 residues. Germline CDR1 PRHDT, CDR2 FYEKMQ (reference sequence). The V end was cut by 0 bases, the J end by 4 bases, with 6 bases between. In nucleotides, the CDR3 is TGTGCCAGCAGCTTAGGCCGCGGCACCGGGGAGCTGTTTTTT. Translation gives CASSLGRGTGELFF.

This clone was recorded only once. The V gene is TRBV5-5, the J gene TRBJ1-5; the match to TRBD1 covers 7 bases. The CDR3 spans 16 residues. V shed 0 bases, J shed 2 bases, and the junction held 5 bases outside the gene matches. Germline lookup yields CDR1 SGHKS and CDR2 YYEKEE (reference sequence). As DNA, the CDR3 is TGTGCCAGCAGCTTGGTCCTAGGGGGCGGCAATCAGCCCCAGCATTTT. Protein: CASSLVLGGGNQPQHF.

The CDR3 sequence: CASSTRRGTEAFF. The CDR3, as DNA: TGTGCCAGCAGCACTCGAAGGGGCACTGAAGCTTTCTTT. V and J are TRBV7-7 and TRBJ1-1; a possible D gene is TRBD1 (5 bases). The CDR3 is 13 amino acids. Germline-derived CDR1 and CDR2 are SSHAT and FNYEAQ (reference sequence). The V end was cut by 5 bases, the J end by 4 bases, with 11 bases between.

As concerns this clone: Other DNA sequences in this specimen translate into the identical CDR3. This sequence joins TRBV5-1 and TRBJ2-7; 10 bases align to TRBD2. The CDR3 consists of 14 residues. The germline V gene encodes CDR1 SGHRS and CDR2 YFSETQ. J lost 3 bases, V lost 3 bases, and 3 bases had no gene match. The CDR3 DNA reads as TGCGCCAGCAGCTCTGGACTAGCGGACTACGAGCAGTACTTC. As protein: CASSSGLADYEQYF.

This chain links TRBV29-1 with TRBJ2-3; no firm D call. The CDR3 spans 13 residues. V was clipped by 6 bases and J by 0 bases, with 10 bases between them. Germline values: CDR1 SQVTM, CDR2 ANQGSEA. The CDR3 protein is CSVQPASTDTQYF. CDR3 DNA: TGCAGCGTCCAGCCAGCTAGCACAGATACGCAGTATTTT.

V and J are TRBV4-1 and TRBJ2-7; TRBD2 matches at 14 bases. CDR3 length: 18 amino acids. V gave up 4 bases and J gave up 5 bases; unmatched junction bases: 13. Germline V gives CDR1 MGHRA, CDR2 YSYEKL. DNA of the CDR3: TGCGCCAGCAGCCCTTCGGGGGGGACTAGCGGGAGTCTGAACGAGCAGTACTTC. The encoded protein is CASSPSGGTSGSLNEQYF.

As for this clone: In the same sample, other DNA sequences code for this CDR3. The chain couples TRBV19 to TRBJ2-6; D call uncertain. CDR1 is LNHDA, CDR2 SQIVND, per germline (reference sequence). The CDR3 is 13 amino acids. The V end was cut by 11 bases, the J end by 0 bases, with 8 bases between. CDR3 protein: CASRVSGANVLTF. The CDR3 DNA reads as TGTGCCTCCAGAGTCTCTGGGGCCAACGTCCTGACTTTC.

Worth noting for this clone: Distinct nucleotide sequences in the sample also encode this CDR3. The V gene is TRBV6-5, the J gene TRBJ2-7; 11 bases align to TRBD2. The germline gives CDR1 MNHEY, CDR2 SVGAGI. V trimming: 5 bases; J trimming: 2 bases; junction bases outside the gene matches: 2. This CDR3 spans 14 amino acids. The CDR3: CASSRLAGTYEQYF. DNA of the CDR3: TGTGCCAGCAGTCGACTAGCGGGGACCTACGAGCAGTACTTC.

In the case of this clone: At one boundary the junction diverges from the germline segment, which might be a read error. DNA for the CDR3: TGTGCCAGTAGAGCAACCGGGACGACACATGGCGGGCTTTCCTCCTTC. It encodes CASRATGTTHGGLSSF. The chain combines TRBV19 with TRBJ2-7, with D perhaps assigned TRBD1 or TRBD2 (5 bases each). There are 16 residues in the CDR3. Germline CDR1 LNHDA, CDR2 SQIVND (reference sequence).

The genes are TRBV12-5 and TRBJ2-7, with D maybe TRBD1 (6 bases). Germline V gives CDR1 LGHNT, CDR2 FRNRAP. Trimming cost V 8 bases and J 2 bases, with 25 bases left between them. CDR3 length: 17 amino acids. CDR3 coding DNA: TGTGCTAGTAGCCCGAGTGTTGCGACAGGTTCCCCCTACGAGCAGTACTTC. Protein sequence: CASSPSVATGSPYEQYF.

This clone was seen just once. The chain has TRBV30 and TRBJ2-1, with D uncertain. Germline values: CDR1 GTSNPN, CDR2 SVGIG (reference sequence). V shed 1 base and J shed 0 bases, with 25 bases lying between them. The CDR3 runs 20 residues. The CDR3 DNA is TGTGCCTGGAGTGGTAAAGTTGGGCAGGCCTACCGTGGCTCCTACAATGAGCAGTTCTTC. It is translated as CAWSGKVGQAYRGSYNEQFF.

V usage is TRBV5-7 and J usage is TRBJ2-5; D gene unclear. TRBV5-7 carries the ORF label, with uncertain function. The CDR3 is 15 residues long. Trimming pared 1 base from V and 0 bases from J, leaving 10 bases between. The DNA of the CDR3 is TGTGCCAGCAGCTTGACCGGAGCCAACCAAGAGACCCAGTACTTC. It encodes CASSLTGANQETQYF.

This clone was observed once. V and J are TRBV20-1 and TRBJ1-2; D is unclear. Trimming removed 5 bases from V and 8 bases from J, with 9 bases in between. The CDR3 runs to 10 residues. CDR1 is DFQATT and CDR2 is SNEGSKA in the germline V gene (reference sequence). CDR3 DNA sequence: TGCAGTGCTCCACCGGCCGGCTACACCTTC. Its translation is CSAPPAGYTF.

V and J are TRBV11-3 and TRBJ2-5; TRBD2 is a possible D gene (5 bases). Trimming took off 4 bases at V and 5 bases at J, with 17 bases between the two ends. CDR3 length equals 15 residues. The germline gives CDR1 SGHNT, CDR2 YENEEA. The CDR3 loop is CASSSSPLSVETQYF. The DNA of the CDR3 is TGTGCCAGCAGCTCTAGCCCCCTTTCTGTGGAGACCCAGTACTTC.

V is TRBV10-1 and J is TRBJ1-1; D is undetermined. The germline gives CDR1 WNHNN, CDR2 SYGVQD (reference sequence). This CDR3 is built from 15 residues. Trimming took 0 bases from V and 3 from J, leaving 11 bases between them. The CDR3 bases are TGCGCCAGCAGTGAGTCATCGGGCCTCGACACTGAAGCTTTCTTT. Translating gives CASSESSGLDTEAFF.

The chain links TRBV6-6 to TRBJ1-2, with D perhaps matching TRBD1 (6 bases). Germline-derived CDR1 and CDR2 are MNHNY and SVGAGI (reference sequence). CDR3 length: 14 residues. Trimming took off 0 bases at V and 7 bases at J, with 12 bases between the two ends. The CDR3, as DNA: TGTGCCAGCAGTTACTCTACAGGGTCGGCTGGCTACACCTTC. Translation: CASSYSTGSAGYTF.

This chain joins TRBV5-1 and TRBJ2-5; 7 bases match TRBD2. Germline CDR1 SGHRS, CDR2 YFSETQ. The CDR3 has 14 residues. The V and J ends lost 1 base and 4 bases, in that order; junction bases with no gene match: 4. The chain's CDR3 is CASSLTAGAETQYF. In DNA, the CDR3 is TGCGCCAGCAGCTTGACGGCGGGAGCAGAGACCCAGTACTTC. The variable domain in full, completed from reference TRBV5-1 and TRBJ2-5, reads KAGVTQTPRYLIKTRGQQVTLSCSPISGHRSVSWYQQTPGQGLQFLFEYFSETQRNKGNFPGRFSGRQFSNSRSEMNVSTLELGDSALYLCASSLTAGAETQYFGPGTRLLVL.